This is a list of T cell receptor beta chains from one sample in a study of naive and memory T cell subsets. One entry per CDR3 protein results from TCRdb running MiXCR on the UMI-ligation and nested PCR reads. Altogether about 21,000 distinct CDR3 sequences are present, approximately 10% being singletons, with the ten largest covering 15% to 20%. Sample: central memory CD8+ T cells from blood. These receptors all come from a human donor in good health. CDR3s leave out the opening cysteine and the closing phenylalanine or tryptophan. A clone size is listed for some rows: how often the clone was seen (once, few, many), or a class if it is expanded.

many,TRBJ1-1,13,TRBV5-4,ASSQGHRGGTEAF
many,TRBJ2-2,15,TRBV15,ATSRANWGTETGELF
.,TRBJ2-7,15,TRBV5-5,ASSFSLGEGWTYEQY
.,TRBJ1-2,13,TRBV4-3,ASSQETTGSYGYT
many,TRBJ1-2,12,TRBV5-4,ASTNPRDNYGYT
few,TRBJ2-1,13,TRBV9,ASSVANGGHNEQF
medium-sized,TRBJ2-5,14,TRBV20-1,SAWTSGSSLQETQY
few,TRBJ2-7,13,TRBV5-1,ASSLLQGGDYEQY
few,TRBJ2-1,12,TRBV11-1,ASSLRGNYNEQF
few,TRBJ1-5,13,TRBV2,ASSEGGQGNQPQH
few,TRBJ1-3,12,TRBV28,ASSFREYGNTIY
few,TRBJ2-5,15,TRBV10-3,AIRTFNLAGGQETQY
many,TRBJ1-5,15,TRBV7-6,ASSLEFGWRNNQPQH
large,TRBJ2-2,15,TRBV6-5,ASSYSTSGRDTGELF
many,TRBJ1-4,11,TRBV27,ASSPWLGEKLF
few,TRBJ1-5,13,TRBV7-9,ASSLETGGREPQH
medium-sized,TRBJ2-7,10,TRBV11-2,ASSLDSHEQY
few,TRBJ2-3,10,TRBV20-1,SARGIKLAQY
.,TRBJ2-1,14,TRBV10-1,ASSEYRDWAPGEQF
.,TRBJ2-7,14,TRBV14,ASSQLTGTSFLEQY
.,TRBJ2-7,13,TRBV7-8,ASSPGTSHIYEQY
many,TRBJ1-6,13,TRBV28,ASRSPGQYNSPLH
.,TRBJ2-2,9,TRBV12-3/TRBV12-4,ASSPVGELF
.,TRBJ2-1,12,TRBV6-2/TRBV6-3,ASSYLGASDEQF
many,TRBJ1-5,11,TRBV7-8,ASSPDGNQPQH